This TCR beta chain emerged from a study of metastatic and nonmetastatic thyroid tumors. Study-level information: Across peripheral blood and tumor or nodule tissue samples taken from malignant and benign thyroid patients, the repertoires were compared with one another. Study outcomes and limitations: Malignant tumors reportedly showed significantly higher TCR beta diversity than benign nodules in both blood and tumor.

Methods used by the authors: Clinicopathological groups of papillary thyroid cancer showed CDR3 differences that were used to build a distant-metastasis classifier. TCRdb re-called clones from the PCR reads using MiXCR. None of the V and J calls come from the authors' own analysis; TCRdb made them. This table has more than 20,000 clones, 25% to 30% appearing once. Losses at the gene ends were 3 bases for V and 2 bases for J; bases not matched to a gene: 4. Germline values: CDR1 LNHDA, CDR2 SQIVND (reference sequence). CDR3 length equals 15 residues. Thyroid surgery was preceded by no treatment in any patient. This clone came up many times. Its specificity is unknown.

The receptor was derived from a female donor with papillary thyroid cancer or a benign thyroid nodule (not recorded which). Some clones in this sample may be carry-over from other donors' samples. The chain recombines TRBV19 with TRBJ2-7; 10 bases fit TRBD2. Sequencing input: tumor tissue. CDR3 protein: CASSISGGGPYEQYF. CDR3 sequence (DNA): TGTGCCAGTAGTATCAGCGGGGGGGGACCCTACGAGCAGTACTTC.